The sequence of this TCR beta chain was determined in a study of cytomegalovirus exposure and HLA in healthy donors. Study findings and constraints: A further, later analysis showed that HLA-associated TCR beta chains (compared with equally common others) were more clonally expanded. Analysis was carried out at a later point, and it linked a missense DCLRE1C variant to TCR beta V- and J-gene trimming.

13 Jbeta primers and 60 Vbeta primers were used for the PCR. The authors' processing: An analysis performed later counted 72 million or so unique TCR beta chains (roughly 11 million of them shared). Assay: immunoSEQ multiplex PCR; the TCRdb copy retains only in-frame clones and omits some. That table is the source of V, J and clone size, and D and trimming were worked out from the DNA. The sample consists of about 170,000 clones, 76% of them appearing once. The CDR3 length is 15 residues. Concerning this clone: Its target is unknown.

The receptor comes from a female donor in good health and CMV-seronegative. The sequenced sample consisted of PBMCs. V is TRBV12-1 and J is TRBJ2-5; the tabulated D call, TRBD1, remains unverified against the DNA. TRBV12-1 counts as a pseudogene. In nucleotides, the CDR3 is TGTGCCAGCAGCTTTGTTCTTAGGGGGCGAGAGACCCAGTACTTC. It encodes CASSFVLRGRETQYF.